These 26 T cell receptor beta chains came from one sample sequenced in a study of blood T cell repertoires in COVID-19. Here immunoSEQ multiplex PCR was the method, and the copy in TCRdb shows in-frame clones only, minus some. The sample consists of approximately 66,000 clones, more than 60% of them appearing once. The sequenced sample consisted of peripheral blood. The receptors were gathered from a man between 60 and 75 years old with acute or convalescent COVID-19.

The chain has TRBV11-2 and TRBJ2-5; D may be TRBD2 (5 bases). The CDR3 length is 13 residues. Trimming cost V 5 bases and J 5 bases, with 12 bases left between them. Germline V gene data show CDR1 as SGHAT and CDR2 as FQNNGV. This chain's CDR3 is CASSNFPGETQYF. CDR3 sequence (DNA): TGTGCCAGCAGCAACTTCCCGGGGGAGACCCAGTACTTC.

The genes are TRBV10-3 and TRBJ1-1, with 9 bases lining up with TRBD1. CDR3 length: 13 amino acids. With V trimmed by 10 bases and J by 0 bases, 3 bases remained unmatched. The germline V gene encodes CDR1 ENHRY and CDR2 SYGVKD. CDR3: CATQGALNTEAFF. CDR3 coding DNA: TGTGCCACACAGGGGGCATTGAACACTGAAGCTTTCTTT.

CDR3 bases: TGTGCCAGCAGCCAAGATCGGTCCGGGACAGGGCTTTCACCCCTCCACTTT. Translated: CASSQDRSGTGLSPLHF. This chain links TRBV3-1 (or the pseudogene TRBV3-2) with TRBJ1-6; 9 bases are a match to TRBD1. The CDR3 totals 17 residues. The J segment lost 9 bases and the V segment lost 0 bases, leaving 9 bases of the junction unmatched. CDR1 is LGHDT and CDR2 is YNNKEL in the germline V gene (reference sequence).

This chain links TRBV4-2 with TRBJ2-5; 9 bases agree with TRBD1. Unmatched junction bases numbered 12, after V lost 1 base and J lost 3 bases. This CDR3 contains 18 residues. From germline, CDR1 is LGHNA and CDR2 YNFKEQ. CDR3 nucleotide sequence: TGTGCCAGCAGCCAAGGGACAGGGGACTCGGTAGCCGAAGAGACCCAGTACTTC. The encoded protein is CASSQGTGDSVAEETQYF.

This CDR3 is CASKPGVGDSPLHF. The CDR3 nucleotides are TGTGCCAGCAAACCCGGAGTCGGGGATTCACCCCTCCACTTT. This chain connects TRBV5-4 to TRBJ1-6, with D unclear. The length of the CDR3 is 14 residues. The V gene's germline CDR1 is SGHNT and CDR2 YYREEE (reference sequence). The ends were cut back, 6 bases at V and 8 bases at J, with 15 bases in the middle.

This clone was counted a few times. The CDR3 sequence: CATSDLGIAGENTGELFF. CDR3 in DNA: TGTGCCACCAGTGATTTGGGGATAGCGGGAGAGAACACCGGGGAGCTGTTTTTT. This chain uses TRBV24-1 with TRBJ2-2, with 9 bases lining up with TRBD2. This CDR3 has 18 residues. Per the germline V gene, CDR1 is KGHDR and CDR2 is SFDVKD. V dropped 0 bases and J dropped 1; count of bases not matched to a gene: 5.

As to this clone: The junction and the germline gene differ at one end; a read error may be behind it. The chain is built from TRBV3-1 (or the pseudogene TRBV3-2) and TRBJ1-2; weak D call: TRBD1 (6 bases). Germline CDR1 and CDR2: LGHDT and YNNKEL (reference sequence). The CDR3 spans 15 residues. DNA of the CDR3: TGCGCCAGCAGCCAAGATTTAGGGGGGGGGATGGGCTACACCTTC. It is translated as CASSQDLGGGMGYTF.

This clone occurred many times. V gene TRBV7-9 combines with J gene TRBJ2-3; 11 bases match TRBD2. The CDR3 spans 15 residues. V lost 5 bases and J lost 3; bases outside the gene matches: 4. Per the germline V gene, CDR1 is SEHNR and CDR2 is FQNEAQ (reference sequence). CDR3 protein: CASSLGLAGTDTQYF. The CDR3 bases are TGTGCCAGCAGCCTTGGACTAGCGGGTACAGATACGCAGTATTTT.

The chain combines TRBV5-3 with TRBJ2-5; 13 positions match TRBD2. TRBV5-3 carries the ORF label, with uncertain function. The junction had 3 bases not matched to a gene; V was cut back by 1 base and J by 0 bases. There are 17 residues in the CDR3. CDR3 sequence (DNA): TGTGCCAGAAGCTTGCAACTAGCGGGAGGGTACCAAGAGACCCAGTACTTC. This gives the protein CARSLQLAGGYQETQYF.

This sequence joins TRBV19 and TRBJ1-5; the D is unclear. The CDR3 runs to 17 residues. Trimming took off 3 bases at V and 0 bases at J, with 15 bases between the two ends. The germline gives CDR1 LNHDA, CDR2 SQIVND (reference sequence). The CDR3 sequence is CASSIFKLTYSNQPQHF. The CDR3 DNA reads TGTGCCAGTAGTATCTTTAAACTAACTTATAGCAATCAGCCCCAGCATTTT.

CDR3 coding DNA: TGTGCCAGCAGTGAAGATATAGGGGGTTGGAATGAAAAACTGTTTTTT. This translates into CASSEDIGGWNEKLFF. The chain is built from TRBV6-1 and TRBJ1-4; D perhaps matches TRBD1 (6 bases). The CDR3 loop spans 16 amino acids. The germline gives CDR1 MNHNS, CDR2 SASEGT. Trimming removed 1 base from V and 5 bases from J, with 14 bases in between.

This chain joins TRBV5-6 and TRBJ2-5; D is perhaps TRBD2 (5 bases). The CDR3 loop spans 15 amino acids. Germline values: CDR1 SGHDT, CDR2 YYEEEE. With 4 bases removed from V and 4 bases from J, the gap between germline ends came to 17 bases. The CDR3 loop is CASSRRSGSGETQYF. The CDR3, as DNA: TGTGCCAGCAGCCGAAGATCGGGATCGGGAGAGACCCAGTACTTC.

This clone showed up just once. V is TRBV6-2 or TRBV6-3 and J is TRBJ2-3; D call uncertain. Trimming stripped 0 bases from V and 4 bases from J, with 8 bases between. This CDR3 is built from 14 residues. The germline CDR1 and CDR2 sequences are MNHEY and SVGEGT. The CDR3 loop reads CASSYSSMADTQYF. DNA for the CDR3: TGTGCCAGCAGTTACTCGAGCATGGCAGATACGCAGTATTTT.

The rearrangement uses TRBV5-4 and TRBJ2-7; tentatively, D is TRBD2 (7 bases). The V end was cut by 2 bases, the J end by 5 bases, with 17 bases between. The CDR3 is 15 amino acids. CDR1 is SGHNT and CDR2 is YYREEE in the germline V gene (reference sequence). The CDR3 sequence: CASSFGGREMDEQYF. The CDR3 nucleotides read TGTGCCAGCAGCTTTGGGGGGCGGGAGATGGACGAGCAGTACTTC. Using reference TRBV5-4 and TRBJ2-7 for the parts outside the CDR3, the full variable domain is ETGVTQSPTHLIKTRGQQVTLRCSSQSGHNTVSWYQQALGQGPQFIFQYYREEENGRGNFPPRFSGLQFPNYSSELNVNALELDDSALYLCASSFGGREMDEQYFGPGTRLTVT.

CDR3 bases: TGTGCCAGCAGGGAGGGGCTCGACGAGCAGTACGTC. Amino acid sequence: CASREGLDEQYV. The chain links TRBV6-5 to TRBJ2-7, with D perhaps matching TRBD2 (6 bases). CDR3 length: 12 amino acids. Germline V gives CDR1 MNHEY, CDR2 SVGAGI. The ends were cut back, 6 bases at V and 5 bases at J, with 11 bases in the middle.

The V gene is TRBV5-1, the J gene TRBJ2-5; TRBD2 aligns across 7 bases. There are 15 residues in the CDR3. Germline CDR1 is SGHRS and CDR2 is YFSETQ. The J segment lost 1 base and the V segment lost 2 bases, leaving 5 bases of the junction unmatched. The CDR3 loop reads CASSLQTSVQETQYF. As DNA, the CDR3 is TGCGCCAGCAGCTTACAAACTAGCGTCCAAGAGACCCAGTACTTC. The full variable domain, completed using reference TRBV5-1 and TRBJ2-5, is KAGVTQTPRYLIKTRGQQVTLSCSPISGHRSVSWYQQTPGQGLQFLFEYFSETQRNKGNFPGRFSGRQFSNSRSEMNVSTLELGDSALYLCASSLQTSVQETQYFGPGTRLLVL.

CDR3: CASSLDPEGELFF. CDR3 DNA: TGTGCCAGCAGTTTAGACCCAGAAGGGGAGCTGTTTTTT. This chain joins TRBV12-3 or TRBV12-4 and TRBJ2-2; D is ambiguous. The V gene lost 1 base and the J gene lost 8 bases, with 8 bases spanning the gap. CDR3 length: 13 amino acids.

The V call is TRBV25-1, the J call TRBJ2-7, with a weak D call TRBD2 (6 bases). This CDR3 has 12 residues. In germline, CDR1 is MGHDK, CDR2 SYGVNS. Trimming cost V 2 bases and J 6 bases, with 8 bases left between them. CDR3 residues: CASSEVGGEQYF. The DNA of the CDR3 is TGTGCCAGCAGTGAAGTCGGGGGCGAGCAGTACTTC.

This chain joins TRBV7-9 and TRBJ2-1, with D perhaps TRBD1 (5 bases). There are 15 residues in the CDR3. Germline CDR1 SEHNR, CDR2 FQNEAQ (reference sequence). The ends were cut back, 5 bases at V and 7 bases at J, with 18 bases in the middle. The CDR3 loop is CASSPDIAKGNEQFF. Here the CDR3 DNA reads TGTGCCAGCAGCCCGGACATTGCTAAAGGGAATGAGCAGTTCTTC.

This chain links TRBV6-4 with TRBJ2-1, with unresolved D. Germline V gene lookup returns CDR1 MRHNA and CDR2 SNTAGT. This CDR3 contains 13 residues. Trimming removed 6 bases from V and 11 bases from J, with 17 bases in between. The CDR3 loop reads CASSKAPEAKQFF. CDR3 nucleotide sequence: TGTGCCAGCAGCAAAGCCCCTGAAGCCAAGCAGTTCTTC.

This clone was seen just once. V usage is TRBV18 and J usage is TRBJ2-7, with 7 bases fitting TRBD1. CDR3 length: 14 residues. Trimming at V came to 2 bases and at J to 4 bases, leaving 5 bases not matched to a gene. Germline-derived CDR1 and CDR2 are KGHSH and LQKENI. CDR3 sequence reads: CASSPTDRNYEQYF. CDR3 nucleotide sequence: TGTGCCAGCTCACCAACGGACAGGAATTACGAGCAGTACTTC.

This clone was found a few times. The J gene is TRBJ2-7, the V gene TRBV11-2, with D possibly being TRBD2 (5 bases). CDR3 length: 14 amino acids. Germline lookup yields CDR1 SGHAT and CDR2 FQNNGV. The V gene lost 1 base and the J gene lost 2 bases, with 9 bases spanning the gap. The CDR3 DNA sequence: TGTGCCAGCAGCTTAGGCGGAGGCCCCTACGAGCAGTACGTC. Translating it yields CASSLGGGPYEQYV.

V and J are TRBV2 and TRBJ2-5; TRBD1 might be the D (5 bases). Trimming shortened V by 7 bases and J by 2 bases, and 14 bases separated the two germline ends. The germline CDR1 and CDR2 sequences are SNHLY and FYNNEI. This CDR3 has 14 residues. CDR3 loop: CASKTGREQETQYF. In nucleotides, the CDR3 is TGTGCCAGCAAGACGGGCAGGGAACAAGAGACCCAGTACTTC.

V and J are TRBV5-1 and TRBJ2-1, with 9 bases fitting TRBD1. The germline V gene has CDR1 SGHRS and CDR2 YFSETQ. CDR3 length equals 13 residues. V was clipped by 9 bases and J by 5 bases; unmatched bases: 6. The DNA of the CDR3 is TGCGCCACCGGGACAGGGACTGACAATGAGCAGTTCTTC. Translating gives CATGTGTDNEQFF.

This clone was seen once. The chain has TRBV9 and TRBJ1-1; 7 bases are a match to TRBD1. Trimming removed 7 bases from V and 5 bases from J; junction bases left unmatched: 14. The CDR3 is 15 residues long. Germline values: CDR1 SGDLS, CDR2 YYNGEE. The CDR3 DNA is TGTGCCAGCCAGGTCAGTGAGGGGGCGAGGACTGAAGCTTTCTTT. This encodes CASQVSEGARTEAFF. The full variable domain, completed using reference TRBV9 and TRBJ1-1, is DSGVTQTPKHLITATGQRVTLRCSPRSGDLSVYWYQQSLDQGLQFLIQYYNGEERAKGNILERFSAQQFPDLHSELNLSSLELGDSALYFCASQVSEGARTEAFFGQGTRLTVV.

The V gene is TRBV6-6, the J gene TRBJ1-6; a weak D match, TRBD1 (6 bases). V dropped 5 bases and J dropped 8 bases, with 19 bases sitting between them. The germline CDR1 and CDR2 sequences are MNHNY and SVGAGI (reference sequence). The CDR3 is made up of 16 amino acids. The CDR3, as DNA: TGTGCCAGCAGTCCTGATCCTACAGGGTCAGATTCACCCCTCCACTTT. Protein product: CASSPDPTGSDSPLHF.